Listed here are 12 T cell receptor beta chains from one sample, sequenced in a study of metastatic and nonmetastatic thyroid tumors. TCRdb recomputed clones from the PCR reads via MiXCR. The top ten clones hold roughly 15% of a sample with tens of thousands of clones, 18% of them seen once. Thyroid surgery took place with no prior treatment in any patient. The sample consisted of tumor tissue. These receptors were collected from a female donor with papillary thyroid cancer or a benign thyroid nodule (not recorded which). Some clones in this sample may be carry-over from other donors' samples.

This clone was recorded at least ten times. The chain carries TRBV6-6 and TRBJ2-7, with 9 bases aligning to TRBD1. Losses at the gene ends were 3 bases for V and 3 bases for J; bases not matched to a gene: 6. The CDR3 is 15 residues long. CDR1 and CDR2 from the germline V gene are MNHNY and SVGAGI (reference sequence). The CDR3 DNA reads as TGTGCCAGCAGTTATACCGGGACAGGGTTCTACGAGCAGTACTTC. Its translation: CASSYTGTGFYEQYF.

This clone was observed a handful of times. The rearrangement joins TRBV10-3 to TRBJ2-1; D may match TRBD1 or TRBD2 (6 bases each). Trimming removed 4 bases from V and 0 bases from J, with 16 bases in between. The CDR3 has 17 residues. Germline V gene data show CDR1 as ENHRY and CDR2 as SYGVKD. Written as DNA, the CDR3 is TGTGCCATCAGTGCCGGGGGCGCAGTGAGCTCCTACAATGAGCAGTTCTTC. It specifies CAISAGGAVSSYNEQFF.

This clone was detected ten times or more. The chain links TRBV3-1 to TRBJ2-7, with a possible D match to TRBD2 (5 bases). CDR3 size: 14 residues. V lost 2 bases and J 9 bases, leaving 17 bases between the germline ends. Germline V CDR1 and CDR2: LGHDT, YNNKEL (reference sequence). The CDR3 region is CASSQPADPRGQYF. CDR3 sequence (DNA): TGTGCCAGCAGCCAACCGGCCGACCCCCGGGGGCAGTACTTC.

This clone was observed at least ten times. CDR3 coding DNA: TGTGCCAGCAGCTTAGACTATCCGAACACCGGGGAGCTGTTTTTT. Its protein is CASSLDYPNTGELFF. The genes are TRBV11-2 and TRBJ2-2, with D unresolved. The CDR3 has 15 residues. V was clipped by 0 bases and J by 0 bases, with 5 bases between them. Germline assignment: CDR1 SGHAT and CDR2 FQNNGV.

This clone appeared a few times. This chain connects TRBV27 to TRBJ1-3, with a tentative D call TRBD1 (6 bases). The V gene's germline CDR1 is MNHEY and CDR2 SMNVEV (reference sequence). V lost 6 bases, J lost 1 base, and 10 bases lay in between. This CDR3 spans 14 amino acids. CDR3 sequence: CASRNRASGNTIYF. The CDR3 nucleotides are TGTGCCAGCAGAAACAGGGCTTCTGGAAACACCATATATTTT.

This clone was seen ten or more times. CDR3 amino acids: CASSQNSQETQYF. CDR3 nucleotide sequence: TGTGCCAGCAGCCAAAACAGCCAAGAGACCCAGTACTTC. V is TRBV14 and J is TRBJ2-5; D unresolved. V was trimmed by 2 bases and J by 1 base, leaving 5 bases between them. CDR1 is SGHDN, CDR2 FVKESK, per germline. The CDR3 totals 13 residues.

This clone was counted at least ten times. CDR3 sequence reads: CASSLSLGLSNYGYTF. The CDR3 DNA sequence: TGTGCCAGCAGTTTATCGCTTGGACTTTCCAACTATGGCTACACCTTC. This chain connects TRBV28 to TRBJ1-2; unclear D gene. V was cut by 1 base and J by 2 bases, with 14 bases left in between. The CDR3 sequence is 16 residues long. Germline V CDR1 and CDR2: MDHEN, SYDVKM.

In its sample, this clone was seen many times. The CDR3 sequence: CASSYGALEGFQPQHF. In DNA, the CDR3 is TGTGCCAGCAGCTATGGGGCTCTGGAGGGGTTTCAGCCCCAGCATTTT. The chain carries TRBV11-2 and TRBJ1-5, with D maybe TRBD1 (5 bases). Between the trimmed V and J ends, which lost 4 bases and 6 bases, there was a span of 19 bases. This CDR3 contains 16 residues. Germline V lookup: CDR1 SGHAT, CDR2 FQNNGV.

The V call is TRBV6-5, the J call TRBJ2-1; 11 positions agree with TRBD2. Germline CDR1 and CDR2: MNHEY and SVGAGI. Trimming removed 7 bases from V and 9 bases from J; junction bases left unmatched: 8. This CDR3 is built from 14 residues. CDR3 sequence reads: CASITSGRASEQFF. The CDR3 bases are TGTGCCAGCATTACTAGCGGGAGAGCGAGTGAGCAGTTCTTC.

The CDR3 region is CSARRRGSYEQYF. The CDR3 DNA reads TGCAGTGCTAGGCGGAGGGGCTCCTACGAGCAGTACTTC. This sequence joins TRBV20-1 and TRBJ2-7, with a tentative D call TRBD2 (6 bases). The CDR3 spans 13 residues. With 3 bases removed from V and 0 bases from J, the gap between germline ends came to 9 bases. Germline CDR1 DFQATT, CDR2 SNEGSKA (reference sequence).

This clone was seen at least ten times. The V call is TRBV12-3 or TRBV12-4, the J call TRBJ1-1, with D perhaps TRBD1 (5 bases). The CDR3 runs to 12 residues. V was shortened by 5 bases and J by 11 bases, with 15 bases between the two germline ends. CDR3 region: CASSLGPGPAFF. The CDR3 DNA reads TGTGCCAGCAGTCTGGGGCCAGGGCCGGCTTTCTTT.

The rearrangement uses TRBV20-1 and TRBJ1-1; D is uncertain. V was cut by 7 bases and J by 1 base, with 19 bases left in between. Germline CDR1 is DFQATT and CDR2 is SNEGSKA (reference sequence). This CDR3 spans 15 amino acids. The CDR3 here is CSVSGADLGNTEAFF. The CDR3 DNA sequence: TGCAGTGTCTCCGGAGCAGATTTGGGGAACACTGAAGCTTTCTTT.